Listed below are T cell receptor beta chains from one sample, sequenced in a study of long-term antiretroviral therapy in people with HIV. The table came from immunoSEQ multiplex PCR; TCRdb's copy has only in-frame clones and leaves some out. The sample includes 29,000 or so clones, 90% to 95% of them seen just once. The sample here was unsorted PBMCs, taken 7.3 to 7.5 years after starting antiretroviral therapy. These receptors came from a man aged 45 to 65 with HIV. Each CDR3 is given with its conserved first and last residue. Each record gives: D gene, V gene, clone size, J gene, CDR3 DNA, CDR3 protein. The D gene is left open where the match is weak. Some rows mark clone size as missing; the rest say once, few, many or name a class of expanded clone.

d_gene: TRBD1; v_gene: TRBV4-3; abundance: -; j_gene: TRBJ1-2; CDR3nt: TGCGCCAGCAGCCAAGTTATGGACAGGGGATTATATGGCTACACCTTC; CDR3aa: CASSQVMDRGLYGYTF
d_gene: -; v_gene: TRBV2; abundance: -; j_gene: TRBJ2-2; CDR3nt: TGTGCCAGCAGTGAATTAGTTGTTGGGGACACCGGGGAGCTGTTTTTT; CDR3aa: CASSELVVGDTGELFF
d_gene: -; v_gene: TRBV28; abundance: -; j_gene: TRBJ2-2; CDR3nt: TGTGCCAGCAGTTCCCCCGACAGCACCGGGGAGCTGTTTTTT; CDR3aa: CASSSPDSTGELFF
d_gene: TRBD2; v_gene: TRBV10-2; abundance: -; j_gene: TRBJ2-3; CDR3nt: TGCGCCAGCAGTGAGTCTATCGGGGGGGTCACAGATACGCAGTATTTT; CDR3aa: CASSESIGGVTDTQYF
d_gene: -; v_gene: TRBV27; abundance: few; j_gene: TRBJ1-1; CDR3nt: TGTGCCAGCAGTTCAAGCTTGAACACTGAAGCTTTCTTT; CDR3aa: CASSSSLNTEAFF
d_gene: TRBD2; v_gene: TRBV9; abundance: -; j_gene: TRBJ2-3; CDR3nt: TGTGCCAGCAGTGCCGATCTAGCGGGGGTTAGAGATACGCAGTATTTT; CDR3aa: CASSADLAGVRDTQYF
d_gene: -; v_gene: TRBV9; abundance: -; j_gene: TRBJ2-2; CDR3nt: TGTGCCAGCAGCGTAGTTGCGGCAGGAGGAAGGGCCGGGGAGCTGTTTTTT; CDR3aa: CASSVVAAGGRAGELFF
d_gene: -; v_gene: TRBV7-7; abundance: -; j_gene: TRBJ1-4; CDR3nt: TGTGCCAGCAGCCTCGGACTCAATGAAAAACTGTTTTTT; CDR3aa: CASSLGLNEKLFF
d_gene: -; v_gene: TRBV5-1; abundance: -; j_gene: TRBJ2-1; CDR3nt: TGCGCCAGCAGCGAATACCTCAATGAGCAGTTCTTC; CDR3aa: CASSEYLNEQFF
d_gene: TRBD1; v_gene: TRBV6-5; abundance: few; j_gene: TRBJ2-7; CDR3nt: TGTGCCAGCAGTGAAGGACAGGGGAACTACGAGCAGTACTTC; CDR3aa: CASSEGQGNYEQYF
d_gene: -; v_gene: TRBV29-1; abundance: -; j_gene: TRBJ2-2; CDR3nt: TGCAGCGTTGGGGACACCGGGGAGCTGTTTTTT; CDR3aa: CSVGDTGELFF
d_gene: TRBD2; v_gene: TRBV4-1; abundance: -; j_gene: TRBJ2-7; CDR3nt: TGCGCCAGCAGCCAAGAGGAAGCGGGGGGGGCCTACGAGCAGTACTTC; CDR3aa: CASSQEEAGGAYEQYF
d_gene: TRBD1; v_gene: TRBV6-5; abundance: -; j_gene: TRBJ2-7; CDR3nt: TGTGCCAGCAGACCTCCGGGACAGGGGTTCTACGAGCAGTACTTC; CDR3aa: CASRPPGQGFYEQYF
d_gene: TRBD1; v_gene: TRBV6-1; abundance: once; j_gene: TRBJ2-7; CDR3nt: TGTGCCAGCAGTGAAGCGGGACAGATCTACGAGCAGTACTTC; CDR3aa: CASSEAGQIYEQYF
d_gene: TRBD2; v_gene: TRBV2; abundance: -; j_gene: TRBJ2-3; CDR3nt: TGTGCCAGGGTACTAGCGGGGGTGGGTGGTACGCAGTATTTT; CDR3aa: CARVLAGVGGTQYF
d_gene: -; v_gene: TRBV5-4; abundance: -; j_gene: TRBJ2-1; CDR3nt: TGTGCCAGCAGCTTGAACGGATACTCCTACAATGAGCAGTTCTTC; CDR3aa: CASSLNGYSYNEQFF
d_gene: -; v_gene: TRBV5-4; abundance: -; j_gene: TRBJ1-3; CDR3nt: TGTGCCAGCAGCTTGGGACAGGCGCAGTTCTCTGGAAACACCATATATTTT; CDR3aa: CASSLGQAQFSGNTIYF
d_gene: TRBD1; v_gene: TRBV18; abundance: -; j_gene: TRBJ2-7; CDR3nt: TGTGCCAGCTCACCCTCCGACAGGGGCTACGAGCAGTACTTC; CDR3aa: CASSPSDRGYEQYF
d_gene: TRBD2; v_gene: TRBV6-1; abundance: once; j_gene: TRBJ2-3; CDR3nt: TGTGCCAGCAGTGACGTGGGGGGGACAGATACGCAGTATTTT; CDR3aa: CASSDVGGTDTQYF
d_gene: TRBD1; v_gene: TRBV7-2; abundance: -; j_gene: TRBJ2-7; CDR3nt: TGTGCCAGCAGCTTAGGGACAGGAGCCTACGAGCAGTACTTC; CDR3aa: CASSLGTGAYEQYF
d_gene: TRBD2; v_gene: TRBV2; abundance: -; j_gene: TRBJ2-3; CDR3nt: TGTGCCAGCGTGAAGCGGGGGCCCACAGATACGCAGTATTTT; CDR3aa: CASVKRGPTDTQYF
d_gene: -; v_gene: TRBV18; abundance: -; j_gene: TRBJ1-5; CDR3nt: TGTGCCAGCTCACCACTGGCATACAATCAGCCCCAGCATTTT; CDR3aa: CASSPLAYNQPQHF
d_gene: -; v_gene: TRBV4-1; abundance: -; j_gene: TRBJ1-2; CDR3nt: TGCGCCAGCAGCCAAGAGTTGCGGGATGGCTACACCTTC; CDR3aa: CASSQELRDGYTF
d_gene: TRBD1; v_gene: TRBV6-1; abundance: -; j_gene: TRBJ2-7; CDR3nt: TGTGCCAGCAGTGTCGACAGGGGGCAATACGAGCAGTACTTC; CDR3aa: CASSVDRGQYEQYF
d_gene: -; v_gene: TRBV13; abundance: -; j_gene: TRBJ2-1; CDR3nt: TGTGCCAGCAGCTTAGGCCCCTACAACAATGAGCAGTTCTTC; CDR3aa: CASSLGPYNNEQFF
d_gene: -; v_gene: TRBV7-9; abundance: -; j_gene: TRBJ2-4; CDR3nt: TGTGCCAGCAGCGCCTCTAGGGGCAACTTAGCCAAAAACATTCAGTACTTC; CDR3aa: CASSASRGNLAKNIQYF
d_gene: -; v_gene: TRBV5-1; abundance: few; j_gene: TRBJ2-7; CDR3nt: TGCGCCAGCAGTTCGTCGGGGGCCTCCTACGAGCAGTACTTC; CDR3aa: CASSSSGASYEQYF
d_gene: TRBD1; v_gene: TRBV9; abundance: -; j_gene: TRBJ2-7; CDR3nt: TGTGCCAGCAGCTTAGGACAGGGGGCCTACGAGCAGTACTTC; CDR3aa: CASSLGQGAYEQYF
d_gene: TRBD1; v_gene: TRBV7-9; abundance: once; j_gene: TRBJ2-7; CDR3nt: TGTGCCAGCAGCTTAGATGGGACAGGGGGATACGAGCAGTACTTC; CDR3aa: CASSLDGTGGYEQYF
d_gene: TRBD1; v_gene: TRBV4-1; abundance: -; j_gene: TRBJ2-7; CDR3nt: TGCGCCAGCAGCCAAGAAGGGACAGGAGCCTACGAGCAGTACTTC; CDR3aa: CASSQEGTGAYEQYF
d_gene: -; v_gene: TRBV6-1; abundance: -; j_gene: TRBJ1-4; CDR3nt: TGTGCCAGCAGTGATGGGTCTGTGGCTAATGAAAAACTGTTTTTT; CDR3aa: CASSDGSVANEKLFF
d_gene: -; v_gene: TRBV6-5; abundance: -; j_gene: TRBJ1-1; CDR3nt: TGTGCCAGCAGTGCCAGTTTGAACACTGAAGCTTTCTTT; CDR3aa: CASSASLNTEAFF
d_gene: -; v_gene: TRBV27; abundance: -; j_gene: TRBJ1-2; CDR3nt: TGTGCCAGCAGAAAGTTGGGAAGCTATGGCTACACCTTC; CDR3aa: CASRKLGSYGYTF
d_gene: -; v_gene: TRBV19; abundance: -; j_gene: TRBJ1-2; CDR3nt: TGTGCCAGTAGTATCCAGGATGGCTACACCTTC; CDR3aa: CASSIQDGYTF
d_gene: TRBD1; v_gene: TRBV6-1; abundance: -; j_gene: TRBJ1-3; CDR3nt: TGTGCCAGCAGTCCGGGACAGGGTGACACCATATATTTT; CDR3aa: CASSPGQGDTIYF
d_gene: TRBD1; v_gene: TRBV14; abundance: -; j_gene: TRBJ1-3; CDR3nt: TGTGCCAGCAGCCTCCGGACAGGGGGCACAGGAAACACCATATATTTT; CDR3aa: CASSLRTGGTGNTIYF
d_gene: -; v_gene: TRBV21-1; abundance: -; j_gene: TRBJ1-3; CDR3nt: TGTGCCAGCAGCAAAGCCTCAGGGTGCAACACCATATATTTT; CDR3aa: CASSKASGCNTIYF
d_gene: TRBD1; v_gene: TRBV27; abundance: -; j_gene: TRBJ1-4; CDR3nt: TGTGCCAGCAGAACAGGGGCTACTAATGAAAAACTGTTTTTT; CDR3aa: CASRTGATNEKLFF
d_gene: -; v_gene: TRBV30; abundance: -; j_gene: TRBJ1-2; CDR3nt: TGTGCCTGGAGGGACAATCCGACCGGGTCTGGCTACACCTTC; CDR3aa: CAWRDNPTGSGYTF
d_gene: -; v_gene: TRBV7-2; abundance: -; j_gene: TRBJ1-2; CDR3nt: TGTGCCAGCAGCTTAAGAGGGGACGGCTACACCTTC; CDR3aa: CASSLRGDGYTF
d_gene: TRBD1; v_gene: TRBV29-1; abundance: -; j_gene: TRBJ1-4; CDR3nt: TGCAGCGTGCCGGGACAGGGGAATGAAAAACTGTTTTTT; CDR3aa: CSVPGQGNEKLFF